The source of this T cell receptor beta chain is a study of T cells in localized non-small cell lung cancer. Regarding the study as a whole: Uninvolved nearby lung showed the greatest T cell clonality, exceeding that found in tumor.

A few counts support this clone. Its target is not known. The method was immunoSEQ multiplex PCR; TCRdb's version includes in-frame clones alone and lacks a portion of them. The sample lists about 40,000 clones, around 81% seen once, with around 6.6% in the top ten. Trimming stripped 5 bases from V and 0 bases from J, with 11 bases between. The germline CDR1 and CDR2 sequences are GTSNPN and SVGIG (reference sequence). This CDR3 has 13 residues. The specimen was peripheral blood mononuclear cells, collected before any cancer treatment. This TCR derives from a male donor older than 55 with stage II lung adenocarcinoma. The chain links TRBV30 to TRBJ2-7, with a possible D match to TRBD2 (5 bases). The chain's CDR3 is CAWSRRSSYEQYF. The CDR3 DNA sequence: TGTGCCTGGTCCCGGAGGAGCTCCTACGAGCAGTACTTC.